The 2 T cell receptor beta chains below were found in one sample sequenced in a study of T cells in Graves' hyperthyroidism and ophthalmopathy. Amplification of TCR beta CDR3 regions was performed using RNA transcripts as template. The HTBI set primed first-round TCR CDR3 RT-PCR. TCRdb itself ran the multiplex PCR reads through MiXCR, one entry per CDR3 protein. Among some 650,000 distinct CDR3 sequences listed, more than 15% were seen once. Sequenced sample: blood. All receptors come from a woman aged 35 to 49 with Graves' ophthalmopathy.

The chain links TRBV28 to TRBJ2-1; 8 bases agree with TRBD1. V gave up 6 bases and J gave up 9 bases; unmatched junction bases: 10. The CDR3 contains 14 residues. Germline assignment: CDR1 MDHEN and CDR2 SYDVKM. CDR3: CASSDRGMKGEQFF. The CDR3 DNA sequence: TGTGCCAGCAGCGACAGGGGTATGAAGGGTGAGCAGTTCTTC.

This chain joins TRBV20-1 and TRBJ2-5; D may match TRBD1 or TRBD2 (6 bases each). V was trimmed by 3 bases and J by 2 bases, leaving 13 bases between them. The CDR3 has 14 residues. Per germline, CDR1 DFQATT and CDR2 SNEGSKA (reference sequence). The CDR3 region has the DNA TGCAGTGCTAGGATGCGGGACATACAAGAGACCCAGTACTTC. Its protein is CSARMRDIQETQYF.